Below, 2 T cell receptor beta chains from the same sample are listed, as sequenced in a study of blood T cell repertoires in COVID-19. This table comes from immunoSEQ multiplex PCR, and its TCRdb copy is limited to in-frame clones, with some not included. The data contain about 400,000 clones, approximately 89% of them singletons. Sequences were obtained from PBMCs or T cells enriched from blood (not recorded which). The source of these receptors is a man aged 40-55 years in a cohort exposed to, infected with or recovered from COVID-19 (not recorded which).

V and J are TRBV7-6 and TRBJ2-5, with D perhaps matching TRBD2 (5 bases). Per germline, CDR1 SGHVS and CDR2 FNYEAQ. There are 13 residues in the CDR3. Deletions cut 1 base from V and 5 bases from J, with 8 bases between. The CDR3 coding sequence is TGTGCCAGCAGCTTAGGGACTGTGGAGACCCAGTACTTC. Translating gives CASSLGTVETQYF.

The rearrangement uses TRBV5-5 and TRBJ1-5, with D tentatively TRBD1 (5 bases). The CDR3 is made up of 15 amino acids. Germline lookup yields CDR1 SGHKS and CDR2 YYEKEE (reference sequence). V was clipped by 4 bases and J by 3 bases, with 14 bases between them. The CDR3 sequence: CASSPLGRDNQPQHF. The CDR3 nucleotides are TGTGCCAGCAGCCCCCTGGGCAGGGACAATCAGCCCCAGCATTTT.